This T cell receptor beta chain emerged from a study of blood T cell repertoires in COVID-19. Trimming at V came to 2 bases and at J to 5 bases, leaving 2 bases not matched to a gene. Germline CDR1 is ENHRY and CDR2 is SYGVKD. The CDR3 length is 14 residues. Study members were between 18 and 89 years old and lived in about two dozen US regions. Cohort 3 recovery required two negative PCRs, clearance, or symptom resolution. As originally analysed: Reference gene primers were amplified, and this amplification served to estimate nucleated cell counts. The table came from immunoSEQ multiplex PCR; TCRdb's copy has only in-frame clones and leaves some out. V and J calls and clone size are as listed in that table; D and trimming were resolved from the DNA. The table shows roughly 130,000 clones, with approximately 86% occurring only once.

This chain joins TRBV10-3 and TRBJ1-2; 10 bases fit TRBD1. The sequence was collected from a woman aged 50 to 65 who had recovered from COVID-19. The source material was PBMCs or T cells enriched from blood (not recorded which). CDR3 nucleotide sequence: TGTGCCATCAGTGAGACGGGACAGGGGTATGGCTACACCTTC. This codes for CAISETGQGYGYTF.